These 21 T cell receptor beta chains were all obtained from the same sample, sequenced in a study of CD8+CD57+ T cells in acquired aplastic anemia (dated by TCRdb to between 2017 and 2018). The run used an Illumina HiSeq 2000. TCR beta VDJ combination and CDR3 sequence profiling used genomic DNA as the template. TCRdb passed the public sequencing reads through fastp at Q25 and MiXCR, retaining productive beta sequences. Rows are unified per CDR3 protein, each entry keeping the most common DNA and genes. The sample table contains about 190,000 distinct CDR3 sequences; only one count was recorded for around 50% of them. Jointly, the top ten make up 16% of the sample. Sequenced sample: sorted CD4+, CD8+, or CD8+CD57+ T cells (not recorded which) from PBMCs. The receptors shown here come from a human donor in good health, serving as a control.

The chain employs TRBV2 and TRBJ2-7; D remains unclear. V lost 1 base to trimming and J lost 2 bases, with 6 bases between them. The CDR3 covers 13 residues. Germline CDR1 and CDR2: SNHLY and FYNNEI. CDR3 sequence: CASSEDGTYEQYF. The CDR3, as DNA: TGTGCCAGCAGTGAAGACGGCACCTACGAGCAGTACTTC. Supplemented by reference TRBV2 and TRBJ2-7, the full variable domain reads EPEVTQTPSHQVTQMGQEVILRCVPISNHLYFYWYRQILGQKVEFLVSFYNNEISEKSEIFDDQFSVERPDGSNFTLKIRSTKLEDSAMYFCASSEDGTYEQYFGPGTRLTVT.

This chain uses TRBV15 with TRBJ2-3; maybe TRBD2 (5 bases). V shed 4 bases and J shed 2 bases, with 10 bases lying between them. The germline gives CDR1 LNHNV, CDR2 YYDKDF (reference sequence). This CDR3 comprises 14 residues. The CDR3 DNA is TGTGCCACCAGCACGAGGGCCAACACAGATACGCAGTATTTT. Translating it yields CATSTRANTDTQYF.

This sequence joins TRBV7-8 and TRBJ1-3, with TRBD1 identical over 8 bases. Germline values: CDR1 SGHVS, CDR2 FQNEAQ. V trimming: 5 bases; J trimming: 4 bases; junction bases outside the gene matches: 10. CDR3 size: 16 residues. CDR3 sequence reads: CASSPTHRGDGNTIYF. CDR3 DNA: TGTGCCAGCAGCCCGACCCACAGGGGGGACGGAAACACCATATATTTT. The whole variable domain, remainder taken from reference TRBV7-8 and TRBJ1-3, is GAGVSQSPRYKVAKRGQDVALRCDPISGHVSLFWYQQALGQGPEFLTYFQNEAQLDKSGLPSDRFFAERPEGSVSTLKIQRTQQEDSAVYLCASSPTHRGDGNTIYFGEGSWLTVV.

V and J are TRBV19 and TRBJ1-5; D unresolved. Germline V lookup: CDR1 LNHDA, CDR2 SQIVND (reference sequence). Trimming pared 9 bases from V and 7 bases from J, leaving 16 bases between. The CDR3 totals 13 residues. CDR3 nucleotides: TGTGCCAGCCGAATAGGCGTTCAGCAGCCCCAGCATTTT. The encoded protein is CASRIGVQQPQHF. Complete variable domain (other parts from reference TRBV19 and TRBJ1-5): DGGITQSPKYLFRKEGQNVTLSCEQNLNHDAMYWYRQDPGQGLRLIYYSQIVNDFQKGDIAEGYSVSREKKESFPLTVTSAQKNPTAFYLCASRIGVQQPQHFGDGTRLSIL.

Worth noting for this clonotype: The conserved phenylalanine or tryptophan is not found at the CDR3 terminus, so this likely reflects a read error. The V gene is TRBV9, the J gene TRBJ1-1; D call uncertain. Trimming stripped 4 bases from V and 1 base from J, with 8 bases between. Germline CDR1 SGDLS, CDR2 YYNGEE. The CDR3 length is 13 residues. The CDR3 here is CASSIAANTEAFL. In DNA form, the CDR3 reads TGTGCCAGCAGCATAGCGGCGAACACTGAAGCTTTCCTT.

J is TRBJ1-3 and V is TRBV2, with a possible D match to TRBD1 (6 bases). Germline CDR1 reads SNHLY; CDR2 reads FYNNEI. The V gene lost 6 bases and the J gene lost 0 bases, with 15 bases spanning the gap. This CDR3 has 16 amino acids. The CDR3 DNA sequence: TGTGCCAGCAGGGACAGAACGCCTCTCTCTGGAAACACCATATATTTT. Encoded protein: CASRDRTPLSGNTIYF.

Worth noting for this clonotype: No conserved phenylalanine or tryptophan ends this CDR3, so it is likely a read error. The chain's CDR3 is CATSRGPSYNEQFS. The DNA of the CDR3 is TGTGCCACCTCCAGGGGGCCATCCTACAATGAGCAGTTCTCC. The chain recombines TRBV24-1 with TRBJ2-1; TRBD1 aligns across 8 bases. The CDR3 is made up of 14 amino acids. Germline V gene data show CDR1 as KGHDR and CDR2 as SFDVKD. The V and J ends lost 9 bases and 1 base, in that order; junction bases with no gene match: 4.

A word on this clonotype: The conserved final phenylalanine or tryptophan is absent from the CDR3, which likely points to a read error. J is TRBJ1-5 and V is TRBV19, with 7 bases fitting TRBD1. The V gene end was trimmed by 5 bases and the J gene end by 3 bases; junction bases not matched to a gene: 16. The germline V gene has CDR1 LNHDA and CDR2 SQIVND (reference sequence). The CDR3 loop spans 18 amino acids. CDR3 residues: CASSYTPQGPGPNQPQHL. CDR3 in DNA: TGTGCCAGTAGTTACACCCCACAGGGGCCGGGCCCCAATCAGCCCCAGCATCTT.

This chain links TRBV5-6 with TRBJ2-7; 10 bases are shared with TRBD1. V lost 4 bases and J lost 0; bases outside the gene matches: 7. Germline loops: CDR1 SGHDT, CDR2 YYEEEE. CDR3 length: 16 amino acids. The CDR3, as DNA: TGTGCCAGCAGCAATACCGGGACAGGGGTCTCCTACGAGCAGTACTTC. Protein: CASSNTGTGVSYEQYF.

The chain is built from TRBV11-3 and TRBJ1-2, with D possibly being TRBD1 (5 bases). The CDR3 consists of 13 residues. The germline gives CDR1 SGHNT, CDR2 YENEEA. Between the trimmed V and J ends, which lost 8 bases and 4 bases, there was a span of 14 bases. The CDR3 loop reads CASGWGGGYGYTF. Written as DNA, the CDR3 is TGTGCCAGCGGCTGGGGTGGGGGCTATGGCTACACCTTC.

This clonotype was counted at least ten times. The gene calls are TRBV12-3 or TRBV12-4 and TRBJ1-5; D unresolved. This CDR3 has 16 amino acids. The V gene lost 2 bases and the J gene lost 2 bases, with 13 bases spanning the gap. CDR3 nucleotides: TGTGCCAGCAGTTTATTTGACCCAGCTGGCAATCAGCCCCAGCATTTT. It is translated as CASSLFDPAGNQPQHF.

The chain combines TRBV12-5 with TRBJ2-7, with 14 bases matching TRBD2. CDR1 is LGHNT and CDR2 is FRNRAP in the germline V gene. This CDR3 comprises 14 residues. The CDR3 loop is CASSGTSGSYEQYF. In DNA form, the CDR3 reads TGTGCCAGCAGTGGGACTAGCGGGAGTTACGAGCAGTACTTC.

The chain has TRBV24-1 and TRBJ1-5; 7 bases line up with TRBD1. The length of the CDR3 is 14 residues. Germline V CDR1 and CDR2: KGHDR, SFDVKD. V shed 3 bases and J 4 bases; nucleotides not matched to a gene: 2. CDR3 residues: CATSDTRGNQPQHF. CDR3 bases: TGTGCCACCAGTGATACCAGGGGGAATCAGCCCCAGCATTTT.

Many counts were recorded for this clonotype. CDR3 bases: TGTGCCAGCAGGGGGTTAGGATTAGCGGGGTCGCAGTATTTT. It is translated as CASRGLGLAGSQYF. The chain recombines TRBV28 with TRBJ2-3; 8 nucleotides agree with TRBD2. V shed 6 bases, J shed 10 bases, and the junction held 12 bases outside the gene matches. From germline, CDR1 is MDHEN and CDR2 SYDVKM. The CDR3 is made up of 14 amino acids.

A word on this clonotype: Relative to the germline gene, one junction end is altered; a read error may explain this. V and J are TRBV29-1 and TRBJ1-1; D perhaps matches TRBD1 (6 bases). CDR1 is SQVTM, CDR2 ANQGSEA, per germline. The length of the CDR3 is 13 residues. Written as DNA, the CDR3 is TGCGGCGTTGAGCAGGGGAGGGGCACTGAAGCTTTCTTT. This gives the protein CGVEQGRGTEAFF.

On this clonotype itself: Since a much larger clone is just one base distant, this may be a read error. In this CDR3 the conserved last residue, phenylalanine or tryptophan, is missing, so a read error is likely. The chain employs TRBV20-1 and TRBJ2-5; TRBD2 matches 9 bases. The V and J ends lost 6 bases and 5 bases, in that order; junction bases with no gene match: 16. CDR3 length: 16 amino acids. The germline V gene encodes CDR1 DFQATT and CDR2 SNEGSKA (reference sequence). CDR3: CSAGGSAGGVRETQYL. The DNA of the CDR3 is TGCAGTGCCGGAGGTTCGGCGGGGGGGGTGAGGGAGACCCAGTACCTC.

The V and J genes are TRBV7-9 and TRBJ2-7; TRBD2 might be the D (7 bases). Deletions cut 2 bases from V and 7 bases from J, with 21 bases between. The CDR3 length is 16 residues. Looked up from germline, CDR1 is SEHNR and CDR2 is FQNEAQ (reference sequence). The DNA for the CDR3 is TGTGCCAGCAGCTTAAGGGACCGCAAGGGGGGGGAAGAGCAGTACTTC. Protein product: CASSLRDRKGGEEQYF.

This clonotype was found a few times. The CDR3 loop reads CSAVPAGSRHEQYF. The CDR3 coding sequence is TGCAGTGCTGTCCCAGCCGGGAGTCGACACGAGCAGTACTTC. The chain couples TRBV20-1 to TRBJ2-7, with a tentative D call TRBD2 (6 bases). V was shortened by 5 bases and J by 5 bases, with 19 bases between the two germline ends. The CDR3 contains 14 residues. The germline CDR1 and CDR2 sequences are DFQATT and SNEGSKA (reference sequence).

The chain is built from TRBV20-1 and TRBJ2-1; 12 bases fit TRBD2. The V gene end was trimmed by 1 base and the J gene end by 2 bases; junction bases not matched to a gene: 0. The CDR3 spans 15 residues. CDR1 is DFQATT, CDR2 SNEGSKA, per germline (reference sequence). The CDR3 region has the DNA TGCAGTGCTAGAGGACTAGCGGGGGCCTACAATGAGCAGTTCTTC. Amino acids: CSARGLAGAYNEQFF.

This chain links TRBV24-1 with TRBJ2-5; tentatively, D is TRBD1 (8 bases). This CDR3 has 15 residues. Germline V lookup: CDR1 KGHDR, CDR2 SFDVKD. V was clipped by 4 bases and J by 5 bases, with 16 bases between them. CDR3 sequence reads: CATSEAGQGGETQYF. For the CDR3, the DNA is TGTGCCACCAGTGAGGCTGGACAGGGAGGGGAGACCCAGTACTTC.

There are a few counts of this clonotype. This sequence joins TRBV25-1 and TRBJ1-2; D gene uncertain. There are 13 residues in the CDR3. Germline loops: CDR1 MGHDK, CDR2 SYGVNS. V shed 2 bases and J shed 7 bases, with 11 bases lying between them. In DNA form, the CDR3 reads TGTGCCAGCAGTGAAGAATGGGGAGGTGGCTACACCTTC. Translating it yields CASSEEWGGGYTF.